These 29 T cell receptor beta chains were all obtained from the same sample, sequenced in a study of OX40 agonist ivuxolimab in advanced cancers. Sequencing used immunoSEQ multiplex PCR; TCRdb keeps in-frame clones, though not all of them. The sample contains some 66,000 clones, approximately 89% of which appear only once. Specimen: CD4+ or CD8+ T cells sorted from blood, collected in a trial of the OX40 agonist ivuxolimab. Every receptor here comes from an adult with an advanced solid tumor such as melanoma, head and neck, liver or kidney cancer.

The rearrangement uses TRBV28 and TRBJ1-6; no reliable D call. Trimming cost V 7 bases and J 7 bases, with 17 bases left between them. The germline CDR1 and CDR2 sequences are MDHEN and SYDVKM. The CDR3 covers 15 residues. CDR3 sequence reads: CASIPKGGPNSPLHF. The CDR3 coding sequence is TGTGCCAGCATCCCGAAGGGCGGACCGAATTCACCCCTCCACTTT.

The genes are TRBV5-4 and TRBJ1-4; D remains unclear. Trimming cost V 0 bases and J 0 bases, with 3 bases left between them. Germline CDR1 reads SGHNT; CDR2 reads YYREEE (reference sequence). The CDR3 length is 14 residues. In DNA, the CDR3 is TGTGCCAGCAGCTTGGGGGCAACTAATGAAAAACTGTTTTTT. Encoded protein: CASSLGATNEKLFF.

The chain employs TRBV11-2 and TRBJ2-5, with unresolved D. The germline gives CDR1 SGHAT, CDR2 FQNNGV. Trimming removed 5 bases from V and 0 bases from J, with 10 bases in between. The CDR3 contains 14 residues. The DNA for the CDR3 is TGTGCCAGCAGCCCGACCCTGTACCAAGAGACCCAGTACTTC. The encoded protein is CASSPTLYQETQYF.

CDR3 sequence reads: CASSLSSYEQYF. The CDR3 nucleotides read TGTGCCAGCAGCTTATCATCCTACGAGCAGTACTTC. This chain connects TRBV7-9 to TRBJ2-7; D is undetermined. V was pared by 2 bases and J by 1 base, with 3 bases between. Germline V gene lookup returns CDR1 SEHNR and CDR2 FQNEAQ (reference sequence). The CDR3 loop spans 12 amino acids.

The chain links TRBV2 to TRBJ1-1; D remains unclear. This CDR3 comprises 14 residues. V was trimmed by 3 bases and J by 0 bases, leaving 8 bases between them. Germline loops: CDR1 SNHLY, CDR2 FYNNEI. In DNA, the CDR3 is TGTGCCAGCAGTGACGGCAGGCTGAACACTGAAGCTTTCTTT. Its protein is CASSDGRLNTEAFF.

This CDR3 reads CATRRGLPGELFF. As DNA, the CDR3 is TGTGCCACCCGACGGGGGTTGCCCGGGGAGCTGTTTTTT. The J gene is TRBJ2-2, the V gene TRBV15; D may be TRBD2 (6 bases). The CDR3 is made up of 13 amino acids. The V end was cut by 8 bases, the J end by 6 bases, with 13 bases between. Germline assignment: CDR1 LNHNV and CDR2 YYDKDF (reference sequence).

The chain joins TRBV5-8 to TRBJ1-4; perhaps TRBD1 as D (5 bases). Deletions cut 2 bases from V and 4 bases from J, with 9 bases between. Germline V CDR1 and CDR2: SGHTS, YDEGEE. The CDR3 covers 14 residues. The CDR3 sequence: CASSFFQGNEKLFF. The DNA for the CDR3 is TGTGCCAGCAGCTTTTTTCAGGGTAATGAAAAACTGTTTTTT.

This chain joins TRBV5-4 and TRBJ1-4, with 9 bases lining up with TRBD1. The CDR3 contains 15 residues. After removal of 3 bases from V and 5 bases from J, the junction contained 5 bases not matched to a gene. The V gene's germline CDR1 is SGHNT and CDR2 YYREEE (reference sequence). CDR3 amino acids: CASSSNRGRNEKLFF. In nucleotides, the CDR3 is TGTGCCAGCAGCTCCAACAGGGGGCGGAATGAAAAACTGTTTTTT. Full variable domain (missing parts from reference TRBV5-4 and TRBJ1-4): ETGVTQSPTHLIKTRGQQVTLRCSSQSGHNTVSWYQQALGQGPQFIFQYYREEENGRGNFPPRFSGLQFPNYSSELNVNALELDDSALYLCASSSNRGRNEKLFFGSGTQLSVL.

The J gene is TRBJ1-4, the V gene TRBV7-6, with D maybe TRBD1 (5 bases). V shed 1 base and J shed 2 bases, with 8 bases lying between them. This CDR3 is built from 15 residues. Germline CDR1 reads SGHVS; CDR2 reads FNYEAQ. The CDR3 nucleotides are TGTGCCAGCAGCTTAGATCGGGGCACTAATGAAAAACTGTTTTTT. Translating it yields CASSLDRGTNEKLFF.

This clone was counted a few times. As DNA, the CDR3 is TGTGCCATCAGTGAGGGGTCAGGGGATAATTCACCCCTCCACTTT. It specifies CAISEGSGDNSPLHF. The rearrangement links TRBV10-3 to TRBJ1-6, with a weak D call TRBD1 (6 bases). The V end was cut by 2 bases, the J end by 5 bases, with 10 bases between. CDR1 and CDR2 from the germline V gene are ENHRY and SYGVKD. This CDR3 has 15 residues.

CDR3: CASSPYRDNEQYF. In DNA, the CDR3 is TGTGCCAGCTCACCTTACAGGGATAACGAGCAGTACTTC. The gene calls are TRBV18 and TRBJ2-7; a weak D match, TRBD1 (6 bases). The CDR3 totals 13 residues. CDR1 is KGHSH and CDR2 is LQKENI in the germline V gene. V lost 3 bases to trimming and J lost 5 bases, with 11 bases between them.

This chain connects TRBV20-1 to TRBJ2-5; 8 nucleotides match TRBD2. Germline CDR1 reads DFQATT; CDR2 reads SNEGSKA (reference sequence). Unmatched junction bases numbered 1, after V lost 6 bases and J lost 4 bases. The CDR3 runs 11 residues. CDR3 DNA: TGCAGTGCAAGCGGGGGAGAGACCCAGTACTTC. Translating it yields CSASGGETQYF.

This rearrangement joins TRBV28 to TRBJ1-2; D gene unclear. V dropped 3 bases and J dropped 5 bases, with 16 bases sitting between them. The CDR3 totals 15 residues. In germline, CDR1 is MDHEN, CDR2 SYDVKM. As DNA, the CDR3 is TGTGCCAGCAGTTTCCACGGGTCCAGCGCTTATGGCTACACCTTC. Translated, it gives CASSFHGSSAYGYTF.

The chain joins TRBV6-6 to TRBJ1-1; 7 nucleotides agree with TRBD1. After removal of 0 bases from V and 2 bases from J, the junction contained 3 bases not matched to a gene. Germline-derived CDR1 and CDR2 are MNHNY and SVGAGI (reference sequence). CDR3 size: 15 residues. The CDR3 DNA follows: TGTGCCAGCAGTTACTCGGGAGGGGGCAACACTGAAGCTTTCTTT. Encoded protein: CASSYSGGGNTEAFF.

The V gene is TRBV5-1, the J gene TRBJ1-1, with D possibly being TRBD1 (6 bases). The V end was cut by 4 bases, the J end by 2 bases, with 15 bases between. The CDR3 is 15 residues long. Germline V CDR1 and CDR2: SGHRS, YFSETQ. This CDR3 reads CASSEQGQENTEAFF. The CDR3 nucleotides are TGCGCCAGCAGCGAACAGGGCCAGGAAAACACTGAAGCTTTCTTT.

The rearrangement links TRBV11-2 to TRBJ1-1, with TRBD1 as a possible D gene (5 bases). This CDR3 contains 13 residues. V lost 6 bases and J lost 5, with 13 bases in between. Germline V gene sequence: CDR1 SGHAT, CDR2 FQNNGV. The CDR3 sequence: CASSLAEGTEAFF. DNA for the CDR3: TGTGCCAGCAGTTTGGCTGAGGGGACTGAAGCTTTCTTT. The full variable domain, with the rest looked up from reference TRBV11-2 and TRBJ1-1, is EAGVAQSPRYKIIEKRQSVAFWCNPISGHATLYWYQQILGQGPKLLIQFQNNGVVDDSQLPKDRFSAERLKGVDSTLKIQPAKLEDSAVYLCASSLAEGTEAFFGQGTRLTVV.

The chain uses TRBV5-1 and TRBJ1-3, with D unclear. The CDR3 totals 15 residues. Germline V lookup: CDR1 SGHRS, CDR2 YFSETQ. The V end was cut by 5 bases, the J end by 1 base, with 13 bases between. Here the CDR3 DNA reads TGCGCCAGCAGTCAAAACGCGTATTCTGGAAACACCATATATTTT. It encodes CASSQNAYSGNTIYF.

In DNA, the CDR3 is TGTGCCAGCAGTGCGACGGCAACTAACTATGGCTACACCTTC. This translates into CASSATATNYGYTF. V and J are TRBV27 and TRBJ1-2; D is ambiguous. This CDR3 is 14 amino acids long. The V end lost 5 bases, the J end lost 0 bases, and 10 bases lay between the germline ends. Germline V CDR1 and CDR2: MNHEY, SMNVEV (reference sequence).

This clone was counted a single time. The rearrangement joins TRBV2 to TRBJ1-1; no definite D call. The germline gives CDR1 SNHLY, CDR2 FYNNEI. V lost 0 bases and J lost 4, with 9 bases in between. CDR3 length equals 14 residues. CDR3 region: CASSEAISFTEAFF. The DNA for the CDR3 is TGTGCCAGCAGTGAAGCCATATCCTTCACTGAAGCTTTCTTT.

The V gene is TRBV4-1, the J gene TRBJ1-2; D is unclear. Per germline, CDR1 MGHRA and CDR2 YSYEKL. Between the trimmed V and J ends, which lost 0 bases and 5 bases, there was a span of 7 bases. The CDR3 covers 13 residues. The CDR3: CASSQDGLYGYTF. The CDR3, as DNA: TGCGCCAGCAGCCAAGATGGCCTTTATGGCTACACCTTC.

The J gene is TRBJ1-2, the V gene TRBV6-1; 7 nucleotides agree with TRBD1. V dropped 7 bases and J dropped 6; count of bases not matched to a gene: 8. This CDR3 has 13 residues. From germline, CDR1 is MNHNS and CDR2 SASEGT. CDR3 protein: CASKGTGENGYTF. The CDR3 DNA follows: TGTGCCAGCAAAGGAACAGGGGAAAATGGCTACACCTTC.

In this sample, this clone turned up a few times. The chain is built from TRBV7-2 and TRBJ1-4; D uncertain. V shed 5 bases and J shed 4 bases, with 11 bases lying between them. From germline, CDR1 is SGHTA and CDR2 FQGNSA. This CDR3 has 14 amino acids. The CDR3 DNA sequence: TGTGCCAGCAGCCCCCGAAGCTATAATGAAAAACTGTTTTTT. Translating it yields CASSPRSYNEKLFF.

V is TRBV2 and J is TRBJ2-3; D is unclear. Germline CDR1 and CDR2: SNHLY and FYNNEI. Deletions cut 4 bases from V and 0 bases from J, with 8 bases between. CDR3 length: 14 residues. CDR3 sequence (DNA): TGTGCCAGCAGTGTGAGTCTGAGCACAGATACGCAGTATTTT. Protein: CASSVSLSTDTQYF. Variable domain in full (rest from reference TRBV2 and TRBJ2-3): EPEVTQTPSHQVTQMGQEVILRCVPISNHLYFYWYRQILGQKVEFLVSFYNNEISEKSEIFDDQFSVERPDGSNFTLKIRSTKLEDSAMYFCASSVSLSTDTQYFGPGTRLTVL.

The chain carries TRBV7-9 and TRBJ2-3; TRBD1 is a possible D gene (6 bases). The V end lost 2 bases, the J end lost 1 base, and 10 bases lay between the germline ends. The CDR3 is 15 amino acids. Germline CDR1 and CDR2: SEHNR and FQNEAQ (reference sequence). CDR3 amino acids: CASSLQGHRTDTQYF. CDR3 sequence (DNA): TGTGCCAGCAGCTTACAGGGGCATCGCACAGATACGCAGTATTTT.

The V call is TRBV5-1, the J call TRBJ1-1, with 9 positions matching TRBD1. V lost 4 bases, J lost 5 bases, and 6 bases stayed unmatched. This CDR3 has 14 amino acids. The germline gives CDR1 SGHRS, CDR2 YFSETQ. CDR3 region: CASSGTTGGTEAFF. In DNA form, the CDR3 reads TGCGCCAGCAGCGGGACGACAGGGGGGACTGAAGCTTTCTTT.

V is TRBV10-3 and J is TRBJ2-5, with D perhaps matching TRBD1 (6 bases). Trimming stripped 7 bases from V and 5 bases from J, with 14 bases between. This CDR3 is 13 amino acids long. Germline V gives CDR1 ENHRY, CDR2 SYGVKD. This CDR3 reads CAINQGFGETQYF. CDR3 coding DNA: TGTGCCATCAATCAGGGGTTCGGTGAGACCCAGTACTTC.

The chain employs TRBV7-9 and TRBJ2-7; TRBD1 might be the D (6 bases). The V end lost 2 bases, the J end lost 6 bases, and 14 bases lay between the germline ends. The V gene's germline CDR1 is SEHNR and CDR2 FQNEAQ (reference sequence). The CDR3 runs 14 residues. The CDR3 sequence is CASSLKAGTSEQYF. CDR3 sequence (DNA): TGTGCCAGCAGCTTAAAGGCAGGGACAAGCGAGCAGTACTTC.

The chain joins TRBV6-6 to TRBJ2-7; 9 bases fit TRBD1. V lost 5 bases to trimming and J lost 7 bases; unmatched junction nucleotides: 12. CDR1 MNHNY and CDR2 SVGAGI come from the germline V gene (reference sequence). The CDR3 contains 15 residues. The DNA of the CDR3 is TGTGCCAGCAGTCAAGGGACAGGGTATCTCTTGGAGCAGTACTTC. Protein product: CASSQGTGYLLEQYF.

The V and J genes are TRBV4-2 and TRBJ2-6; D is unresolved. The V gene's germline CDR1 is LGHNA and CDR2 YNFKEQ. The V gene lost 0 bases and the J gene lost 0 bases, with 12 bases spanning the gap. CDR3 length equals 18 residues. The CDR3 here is CASSQDPQAPSGANVLTF. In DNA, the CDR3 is TGTGCCAGCAGCCAAGATCCGCAGGCCCCCTCTGGGGCCAACGTCCTGACTTTC.